This TCR beta chain was identified during a study of vaccination and CD4 T cells after COVID-19. Study-level background: Collection of post-vaccine samples followed dose two by a median about 75 days, spanning a range of 14 to 241.

Sample treatment: approximately nine-day PBMC culture with coronavirus spike peptide pools or control peptides (ViraFEST assay). ViraFEST used peptide pools to expand antigen-specific T cells, then sequenced TCRs. Sequenced with the Oncomine TCR Beta short-read assay was DNA taken from cultured CD4+ T cells. In TCRdb, the PCR reads were re-called with MiXCR into one record per CDR3 protein. The profile shows 3,900 or so distinct CDR3 sequences, 35% to 50% of them singletons. This clonotype was found once. What it binds is not known. Germline V gene data show CDR1 as DFQATT and CDR2 as SNEGSKA (reference sequence). The CDR3 extends over 14 amino acids. Trimming took 5 bases from V and 2 from J, leaving 13 bases between them.

The sequenced sample was CD4+ T cells from blood, cultured in vitro. The TCR sequence derives from a human donor who had recovered from COVID-19. The gene calls are TRBV20-1 and TRBJ2-1; D remains ambiguous. Here the CDR3 reads CSAAPLGPYNEQFF. The CDR3 DNA reads as TGCAGTGCTGCCCCCTTAGGTCCCTACAATGAGCAGTTCTTC.